This TCR beta chain was recovered during a study of shared clonotypes between healthy human individuals. Notes on the study in general: Naive CD4 clonotypes overlapped across a handful of donors at approximately 4.5%.

Authors' processing steps: ImmunoSEQ output held junction-only sequences without quality scores, so filtering differed. Only in-frame clones appear in the TCRdb table, and some are missing; sequencing was by immunoSEQ multiplex PCR. V and J calls and clone size are those listed in that table; D and trimming were worked out from the DNA. The repertoire holds approximately 1.1 million clones, with about 80% as singletons. In the case of this clone: The antigen is undetermined.

V lost 4 bases, J lost 6 bases, and 19 bases lay in between. Germline-derived CDR1 and CDR2 are SGHRS and YFSETQ. The CDR3 is made up of 15 amino acids. The chain joins TRBV5-1 to TRBJ1-1, with D perhaps TRBD1 (5 bases). Sequences were obtained from memory CD4+ T cells from PBMCs. Subset of the sample: CD45RA-negative fraction. The clonotype originates from a man younger than 35 in good health. Some clones in this sample may be carry-over from other donors' samples. The CDR3 DNA sequence: TGCGCCAGCAGCCTGCTGGGACGAAATTTTGCTGAAGCTTTCTTT. It translates to CASSLLGRNFAEAFF.